This entry features one T cell receptor (beta chain) sequence. This sample was included in a study of blood T cell repertoires in COVID-19. Turning to the study itself: The samples span acute and convalescent COVID-19 from the United States, Italy and Spain.

J was trimmed by 3 bases and V by 6 bases; bases with no gene match: 4. The length of the CDR3 is 13 residues. CDR1 SGHDN and CDR2 FVKESK come from the germline V gene. This table comes from immunoSEQ multiplex PCR, and its TCRdb copy is limited to in-frame clones, with some not included. Of under 130,000 clones in the sample, nearly 90% were seen once. The material sequenced was peripheral blood. The chain recombines TRBV14 with TRBJ2-5; 7 bases fit TRBD1. The TCR originated in a middle-aged man in a cohort sampled during active COVID-19. The CDR3 coding sequence is TGTGCCAGCAGTCCCACAGGGGAAGAGACCCAGTACTTC. Translated: CASSPTGEETQYF. Drawing the rest from reference TRBV14 and TRBJ2-5, the complete variable domain is EAGVTQFPSHSVIEKGQTVTLRCDPISGHDNLYWYRRVMGKEIKFLLHFVKESKQDESGMPNNRFLAERTGGTYSTLKVQPAELEDSGVYFCASSPTGEETQYFGPGTRLLVL.